This T cell receptor beta chain was obtained from a study of blood T cell repertoires in COVID-19. Study-wide background: Both acute and convalescent COVID-19 samples were obtained from the United States, Italy and Spain. In each case, the material was cDNA or gDNA derived from T cells, B-cell-depleted T cells, or PBMCs.

Per germline, CDR1 MNHEY and CDR2 SVGEGT. Trimming took 2 bases from V and 2 from J; bases not matched to a gene: 5. The CDR3 contains 16 residues. Assay: immunoSEQ multiplex PCR; the TCRdb copy retains only in-frame clones and omits some. The sample shows about 80,000 clones, around 88% of them seen only once. What was sequenced was peripheral blood. The chain carries TRBV6-2 or TRBV6-3 and TRBJ2-3, with 9 bases aligning to TRBD2. This receptor was taken from a woman aged 80 or over with acute or convalescent COVID-19. The CDR3 is CASSYGLAGYTDTQYF. The CDR3 coding sequence is TGTGCCAGCAGTTACGGTCTAGCGGGGTACACAGATACGCAGTATTTT.